This entry lists 22 T cell receptor beta chains sequenced from one sample in a study of T cells after yellow fever vaccination. Via MiXCR, TCRdb re-called the 5' RACE reads, giving one row per CDR3 protein. The top ten hold approximately 3% of the sample, which has 200,000 to 250,000 distinct CDR3 sequences, around 3.1% seen once. Here the sequenced sample was CD4+ T cells sorted from PBMCs, taken 10 days after the yellow fever booster vaccination. Receptors were obtained from a man aged 18 to 35 who received the YFV17D yellow fever vaccine.

This clonotype was seen repeatedly, ten times or more. Here the CDR3 reads CASSPRRGGVSYNEQFF. For the CDR3, the DNA is TGTGCCAGCAGTCCACGTCGGGGAGGTGTCTCCTACAATGAGCAGTTCTTC. The chain is built from TRBV28 and TRBJ2-1, with a weak D call TRBD2 (6 bases). The CDR3 length is 17 residues. The V end was cut by 5 bases, the J end by 0 bases, with 17 bases between. In germline, CDR1 is MDHEN, CDR2 SYDVKM.

This clonotype has only a few counts. This chain links TRBV11-2 with TRBJ1-2; D unclear. This CDR3 has 15 residues. V was clipped by 5 bases and J by 1 base, with 14 bases between them. Looked up from germline, CDR1 is SGHAT and CDR2 is FQNNGV. The CDR3 here is CASSPWNENNYGYTF. CDR3 sequence (DNA): TGTGCCAGCAGCCCATGGAATGAAAATAACTATGGCTACACCTTC.

This clonotype was seen a handful of times. The rearrangement joins TRBV6-6 to TRBJ2-1; unclear D gene. V was cut by 5 bases and J by 4 bases, with 18 bases left in between. The CDR3 is made up of 16 amino acids. CDR1 and CDR2 (germline): MNHNY, SVGAGI (reference sequence). The CDR3 reads CASSERTQLVYNEQFF. The CDR3 DNA sequence: TGTGCCAGCAGTGAGAGAACTCAACTCGTTTACAATGAGCAGTTCTTC.

The CDR3 sequence: CASSPRASGRRETQYF. The CDR3 DNA reads TGTGCCAGCAGCCCCCGGGCTAGCGGCCGGCGAGAGACCCAGTACTTC. J is TRBJ2-5 and V is TRBV7-2; 7 bases match TRBD2. Germline assignment: CDR1 SGHTA and CDR2 FQGNSA. The trim removed 5 bases at V and 4 bases at J, leaving 13 bases unmatched. The CDR3 covers 16 residues.

At least ten counts were recorded for this clonotype. The chain uses TRBV5-1 and TRBJ2-5; 11 nucleotides line up with TRBD2. CDR1 is SGHRS, CDR2 YFSETQ, per germline. V lost 1 base, J lost 2 bases, and 10 bases stayed unmatched. CDR3 length equals 18 residues. CDR3 in DNA: TGCGCCAGCAGCTTGCTCCCTAGCGGGGGGCCTATACAAGAGACCCAGTACTTC. It yields the protein CASSLLPSGGPIQETQYF.

This clonotype appeared many times. The chain combines TRBV20-1 with TRBJ1-2; a weak D match, TRBD1 (6 bases). V gave up 6 bases and J gave up 2 bases, with 13 bases separating them. Per the germline V gene, CDR1 is DFQATT and CDR2 is SNEGSKA (reference sequence). CDR3 length equals 13 residues. The CDR3 DNA follows: TGCAGTGCGGCGCGGGGGCGGAACTATGGCTACACCTTC. Amino acid sequence: CSAARGRNYGYTF.

In this sample, this clonotype turned up many times. The genes are TRBV6-5 and TRBJ2-2; TRBD1 matches 10 bases. Germline trimming cut 6 bases from V and 5 bases from J; bases unmatched to any gene: 9. The CDR3 loop spans 16 amino acids. The V gene's germline CDR1 is MNHEY and CDR2 SVGAGI. The chain's CDR3 is CASRTPGQGLTGELFF. The CDR3 DNA follows: TGTGCCAGCAGGACGCCGGGACAGGGGTTGACCGGGGAGCTGTTTTTT.

This clonotype was counted a few times. The chain joins TRBV2 to TRBJ2-1; D is unclear. The CDR3 is made up of 14 amino acids. Trimming removed 1 base from V and 6 bases from J, with 10 bases in between. Germline CDR1 and CDR2: SNHLY and FYNNEI. CDR3 sequence reads: CASSEDRVINEQFF. The CDR3 DNA sequence: TGTGCCAGCAGTGAAGATAGGGTGATCAATGAGCAGTTCTTC.

The V and J genes are TRBV6-2 or TRBV6-3 and TRBJ2-1, with 10 bases lining up with TRBD1. The CDR3 loop spans 16 amino acids. V lost 7 bases, J lost 7 bases, and 13 bases stayed unmatched. The germline CDR1 and CDR2 sequences are MNHEY and SVGEGT. DNA of the CDR3: TGTGCCAGCATCCCACTCCGGGACAGGGGAACAAATGAGCAGTTCTTC. Its translation: CASIPLRDRGTNEQFF.

This clonotype occurred many times. The chain is built from TRBV30 and TRBJ1-1, with a weak D call TRBD1 (6 bases). The CDR3 extends over 14 amino acids. The V and J ends lost 5 bases and 1 base respectively, with 14 bases between them. Germline V lookup: CDR1 GTSNPN, CDR2 SVGIG (reference sequence). The CDR3 is CAWGADSQNTEAFF. CDR3 in DNA: TGTGCCTGGGGGGCGGACAGCCAGAACACTGAAGCTTTCTTT.

This clonotype has ten or more counts. This sequence joins TRBV11-2 and TRBJ2-2; TRBD2 matches 8 bases. The V segment lost 5 bases and the J segment 17 bases; nucleotides outside the gene matches: 13. The CDR3 loop spans 13 amino acids. Germline CDR1 and CDR2: SGHAT and FQNNGV. The CDR3 nucleotides are TGTGCCAGCAGCCCCGGACTAGCCCAAGCGCTTTTTTTT. Protein product: CASSPGLAQALFF.

This clonotype was picked up many times. This chain links TRBV19 with TRBJ2-3; maybe TRBD1 (5 bases). CDR1 and CDR2 (germline): LNHDA, SQIVND (reference sequence). CDR3 length equals 13 residues. Deletions cut 3 bases from V and 3 bases from J, with 7 bases between. The DNA of the CDR3 is TGTGCCAGTAGTATGCAGGGAACAGATACGCAGTATTTT. Encoded protein: CASSMQGTDTQYF.

The genes are TRBV7-2 and TRBJ1-3; no clear D gene. The germline gives CDR1 SGHTA, CDR2 FQGNSA. Trimming left V 2 bases short and J 0 bases short, with 11 bases between. The CDR3 runs to 16 residues. CDR3 residues: CASSLNDVSSGNTIYF. CDR3 DNA: TGTGCCAGCAGCTTAAACGATGTAAGCTCTGGAAACACCATATATTTT.

This clonotype showed up just a few times. This sequence joins TRBV20-1 and TRBJ1-4; D ambiguous. CDR1 DFQATT and CDR2 SNEGSKA come from the germline V gene (reference sequence). Deletions cut 0 bases from V and 7 bases from J, with 12 bases between. The CDR3 sequence is 14 residues long. The CDR3 DNA reads as TGCAGTGCTAGAGATAGGAGGGTTGGTGAAAAACTGTTTTTT. It codes for CSARDRRVGEKLFF.

The table lists this clonotype with many counts. J is TRBJ1-4 and V is TRBV7-9; D is undetermined. The ends were cut back, 1 base at V and 7 bases at J, with 10 bases in the middle. The V gene's germline CDR1 is SEHNR and CDR2 FQNEAQ (reference sequence). The CDR3 sequence is 14 residues long. Here the CDR3 DNA reads TGTGCCAGCAGCTTAGGAGTGTTAGGTGAAAAACTGTTTTTT. It codes for CASSLGVLGEKLFF.

This clonotype was seen ten or more times. The chain is built from TRBV13 and TRBJ1-6; D is unresolved. Germline V gives CDR1 PRHDT, CDR2 FYEKMQ (reference sequence). With 9 bases removed from V and 0 bases from J, the gap between germline ends came to 12 bases. The CDR3 length is 15 residues. In DNA, the CDR3 is TGTGCCAGTCATTCACAGAGCTCCTATAATTCACCCCTCCACTTT. Amino acid sequence: CASHSQSSYNSPLHF.

This clonotype appeared many times. This chain links TRBV12-3 or TRBV12-4 with TRBJ2-5; D gene ambiguous. The CDR3 runs 13 residues. V was trimmed by 7 bases and J by 7 bases, leaving 16 bases between them. DNA for the CDR3: TGTGCCAGCATCCCCCCGGGCTCTGGGACCCAGTACTTC. Its translation: CASIPPGSGTQYF.

This clonotype was detected ten times or more. J is TRBJ1-1 and V is TRBV7-2; 7 bases fit TRBD1. Germline V lookup: CDR1 SGHTA, CDR2 FQGNSA. The CDR3 totals 13 residues. The trim removed 5 bases at V and 8 bases at J, leaving 8 bases unmatched. CDR3 amino acids: CASSAYRGMEAFF. The CDR3 DNA reads TGTGCCAGCAGCGCCTACAGGGGCATGGAAGCTTTCTTT.

This clonotype has just a few counts. This chain connects TRBV28 to TRBJ1-1; tentative D call: TRBD1 (6 bases). CDR1 and CDR2 (germline): MDHEN, SYDVKM. The CDR3 has 15 amino acids. V lost 6 bases to trimming and J lost 4 bases, with 18 bases between them. Written as DNA, the CDR3 is TGTGCCAGCAGCCCTAGGACAGTTAAGTTCACTGAAGCTTTCTTT. This gives the protein CASSPRTVKFTEAFF.

The chain combines TRBV4-2 with TRBJ2-1; D perhaps matches TRBD2 (6 bases). Trimming took off 0 bases at V and 4 bases at J, with 19 bases between the two ends. Germline V gives CDR1 LGHNA, CDR2 YNFKEQ. The length of the CDR3 is 18 residues. CDR3 region: CASSQEVLVAAPYNEQFF. DNA of the CDR3: TGTGCCAGCAGCCAAGAGGTGCTGGTAGCGGCACCATACAATGAGCAGTTCTTC.

This clonotype was counted between two and nine times. V is TRBV7-9 and J is TRBJ1-1, with 7 bases aligning to TRBD1. The CDR3 contains 14 residues. The germline CDR1 and CDR2 sequences are SEHNR and FQNEAQ (reference sequence). J was trimmed by 5 bases and V by 5 bases; bases with no gene match: 8. CDR3 protein: CASSPPIQGTEAFF. The CDR3 region has the DNA TGTGCCAGCAGCCCTCCGATACAGGGGACTGAAGCTTTCTTT.

The chain couples TRBV12-5 to TRBJ2-5, with 8 bases that match TRBD2. The CDR3 is 15 residues long. Unmatched junction bases numbered 6, after V lost 5 bases and J lost 1 base. Germline V gene lookup returns CDR1 LGHNT and CDR2 FRNRAP. The CDR3, as DNA: TGTGCTAGTGGTCGAAGCGGGGGAGTCCAAGAGACCCAGTACTTC. Its translation is CASGRSGGVQETQYF.